These T cell receptor beta chains were read from a single sample in a study of CD8 T cells in ankylosing spondylitis. TCRdb passed the 5' RACE reads through MiXCR, listing each CDR3 protein once. The top ten clones hold roughly a fifth of a sample with some 700,000 distinct CDR3 sequences, under 20% of them seen once. The sample consisted of blood, either unsorted or a sorted T cell fraction (not recorded which). The receptors come from a male donor with ankylosing spondylitis. The CDR3 runs from the conserved cysteine through the conserved F or W. A D gene is named only where the DNA matches it firmly. Some rows mark clone size as missing; the rest say once, few, many or name a class of expanded clone.

V gene	J gene	D gene	clone size	CDR3 protein	CDR3 DNA
TRBV5-1	TRBJ2-7	TRBD1	.	CASSIGQGNLEQYF	TGCGCCAGCAGCATAGGACAGGGTAATCTCGAGCAGTACTTC
TRBV5-1	TRBJ2-5	TRBD1	.	CASSLDLTGLQETQYF	TGCGCCAGCAGCTTGGACCTGACAGGGCTCCAAGAGACCCAGTACTTC
TRBV20-1	TRBJ2-1	.	few	CNPGTPTYNEQFF	TGCAACCCCGGGACACCCACCTACAATGAGCAGTTCTTC
TRBV6-2/TRBV6-3	TRBJ1-1	.	.	CASIQGGGANTEAFF	TGTGCCAGCATCCAAGGAGGGGGGGCGAACACTGAAGCTTTCTTT
TRBV12-3/TRBV12-4	TRBJ2-5	TRBD2	.	CASKVAGGETQYF	TGTGCCAGCAAGGTAGCGGGGGGAGAGACCCAGTACTTC
TRBV12-3/TRBV12-4	TRBJ2-7	TRBD1	few	CASRPRGPSYEQYF	TGTGCCAGCCGCCCCAGGGGGCCCTCCTACGAGCAGTACTTC
TRBV20-1	TRBJ2-1	.	few	CSAGNNNYNEQFF	TGCAGTGCTGGCAACAACAACTACAATGAGCAGTTCTTC
TRBV5-1	TRBJ1-2	TRBD1	many	CASSSDPLTGGTNYGYTF	TGCGCCAGCAGCTCCGACCCCTTGACAGGGGGCACTAACTATGGCTACACCTTC
TRBV19	TRBJ2-1	TRBD2	.	CATQPSGANNEQFF	TGTGCCACTCAACCGAGCGGGGCGAACAATGAGCAGTTCTTC
TRBV20-1	TRBJ2-7	.	.	CSAVMRRGSYEQYF	TGCAGTGCAGTCATGAGGAGGGGATCCTACGAGCAGTACTTC
TRBV2	TRBJ2-5	.	.	CASMEETQYF	TGTGCCAGCATGGAGGAGACCCAGTACTTC
TRBV7-2	TRBJ2-3	.	few	CALVESATDTQYF	TGTGCCCTCGTTGAGTCAGCCACAGATACGCAGTATTTT
TRBV5-1	TRBJ2-3	.	.	CASSPPRLGTDTQYF	TGCGCCAGCAGCCCCCCCCGACTAGGCACAGATACGCAGTATTTT
TRBV20-1	TRBJ2-3	TRBD2	.	CSARPAGAEDTQYF	TGCAGTGCTAGACCGGCGGGAGCGGAAGATACGCAGTATTTT
TRBV11-2	TRBJ2-1	TRBD2	.	CASSLDLAGGIEQFF	TGTGCCAGCAGCTTAGATCTAGCGGGGGGGATTGAGCAGTTCTTC
TRBV6-1	TRBJ2-5	TRBD1	.	CASSENRGRGETQYF	TGTGCCAGCAGCGAGAACAGGGGGCGCGGAGAGACCCAGTACTTC
TRBV27	TRBJ1-5	.	.	CASSLGGYGQPQHF	TGTGCCAGCAGTTTAGGAGGGTATGGTCAGCCCCAGCATTTT
TRBV20-1	TRBJ2-4	.	once	CSAPRGGKAKNIQYF	TGCAGTGCCCCAAGGGGGGGGAAAGCCAAAAACATTCAGTACTTC
TRBV27	TRBJ2-7	TRBD1	few	CASSFGTGGRSEQYF	TGTGCCAGCAGTTTTGGGACAGGGGGACGGAGCGAGCAGTACTTC
TRBV4-1	TRBJ1-4	TRBD1	once	CASSQPDRVNEKLFF	TGCGCCAGCAGCCAACCAGACAGGGTTAATGAAAAACTGTTTTTT
TRBV29-1	TRBJ2-7	.	.	CSVEAGTYEQYF	TGCAGCGTTGAAGCCGGGACCTACGAGCAGTACTTC
TRBV12-3/TRBV12-4	TRBJ2-7	TRBD2	many	CASNSRGGRYEQYF	TGTGCCAGCAATTCCCGGGGGGGAAGGTACGAGCAGTACTTC
TRBV20-1	TRBJ2-3	TRBD2	many	CSALTSGGPDTQYF	TGCAGTGCCCTGACTAGCGGGGGCCCAGATACGCAGTATTTT
TRBV7-3	TRBJ2-1	TRBD2	many	CASSRGERGEQFF	TGTGCCAGCAGTCGGGGGGAGAGGGGTGAGCAGTTCTTC
TRBV12-3/TRBV12-4	TRBJ1-5	.	few	CASSSVRGSYSNQPQHF	TGTGCCAGCAGTTCGGTGAGGGGCAGCTATAGCAATCAGCCCCAGCATTTT
TRBV6-5	TRBJ2-5	.	few	CASSYSAGSRETQYF	TGTGCCAGCAGTTACTCGGCAGGAAGTCGAGAGACCCAGTACTTC
TRBV29-1	TRBJ1-2	.	few	CSVEGQPYGYTF	TGCAGCGTTGAGGGGCAGCCCTATGGCTACACCTTC
TRBV5-1	TRBJ2-1	.	few	CASSLPDNEQFF	TGCGCCAGCAGCTTGCCCGACAATGAGCAGTTCTTC
TRBV5-1	TRBJ2-1	.	.	CASSPAPNNEQFF	TGCGCCAGCAGCCCCGCCCCCAACAATGAGCAGTTCTTC
TRBV12-3/TRBV12-4	TRBJ2-1	TRBD2	few	CASSFGPLAGNEQFF	TGTGCCAGCAGTTTCGGGCCTTTAGCGGGCAATGAGCAGTTCTTC
TRBV27	TRBJ2-5	.	.	CASGHKETQYF	TGTGCCAGCGGCCATAAAGAGACCCAGTACTTC
TRBV7-9	TRBJ1-1	.	.	CASDRAGEYTEAFF	TGTGCCAGCGATCGGGCAGGGGAGTACACTGAAGCTTTCTTT
TRBV12-3/TRBV12-4	TRBJ2-1	TRBD2	few	CASRTAGASYNEQFF	TGTGCCAGCAGGACAGCGGGAGCATCCTACAATGAGCAGTTCTTC
TRBV24-1	TRBJ2-1	TRBD2	.	CATSDLAGGRNEQFF	TGTGCCACCAGTGATTTAGCGGGGGGCAGGAATGAGCAGTTCTTC
TRBV14	TRBJ1-1	TRBD1	few	CASSQGTGAEAFF	TGTGCCAGCAGCCAAGGGACAGGCGCTGAAGCTTTCTTT
TRBV15	TRBJ1-6	.	.	CATSRDLQVNSPLHF	TGTGCCACCAGCAGAGATCTACAGGTTAATTCACCCCTCCACTTT
TRBV24-1	TRBJ2-7	.	many	CATSDTSGSSYEQYF	TGTGCCACCAGTGACACGTCAGGGTCCTCCTACGAGCAGTACTTC
TRBV7-9	TRBJ2-1	.	few	CASSSRTIEQFF	TGTGCCAGCAGCTCTAGGACCATTGAGCAGTTCTTC
TRBV4-3	TRBJ2-5	.	few	CASSQVLIGSPSQETQYF	TGCGCCAGCAGCCAAGTGCTTATCGGGAGCCCTTCCCAAGAGACCCAGTACTTC
TRBV12-3/TRBV12-4	TRBJ2-5	.	few	CASSLLGRETQYF	TGTGCCAGCAGTTTACTGGGGAGGGAGACCCAGTACTTC
TRBV2	TRBJ1-1	TRBD1	.	CASMGDRRNTEAFF	TGTGCCAGCATGGGGGACAGAAGGAACACTGAAGCTTTCTTT
TRBV5-1	TRBJ2-2	.	few	CASSLEAGGTGELFF	TGCGCCAGCAGCTTGGAGGCGGGTGGCACCGGGGAGCTGTTTTTT
TRBV6-5	TRBJ2-7	.	few	CASSYGPVDSYEQYF	TGTGCCAGCAGTTACGGGCCAGTTGACTCCTACGAGCAGTACTTC
TRBV9	TRBJ2-3	TRBD2	.	CASSVAGREAADTQYF	TGTGCCAGCAGCGTAGCTGGGAGGGAGGCTGCAGATACGCAGTATTTT
TRBV20-1	TRBJ2-2	TRBD2	few	CSALGLAGTGELFF	TGCAGTGCTCTGGGACTAGCGGGCACCGGGGAGCTGTTTTTT
TRBV20-1	TRBJ1-2	.	few	CSARRTELNYGYTF	TGCAGTGCTCGAAGGACAGAACTCAACTATGGCTACACCTTC
TRBV12-3/TRBV12-4	TRBJ1-3	.	.	CASRPRTVSGNTIYF	TGTGCCAGCAGACCTAGGACAGTTTCTGGAAACACCATATATTTT
TRBV28	TRBJ2-3	.	many	CASSHIGDTDTQYF	TGTGCCAGCAGTCACATAGGGGACACAGATACGCAGTATTTT
TRBV16	TRBJ1-5	.	.	CASSQYRGGTSNQPQHF	TGTGCCAGCAGCCAATACCGAGGGGGGACTAGCAATCAGCCCCAGCATTTT
TRBV20-1	TRBJ1-5	.	.	CSARVQGTAQPQHF	TGCAGTGCTAGAGTCCAGGGAACGGCTCAGCCCCAGCATTTT
TRBV25-1	TRBJ1-5	.	few	CASSGGSEPQHF	TGTGCCAGCAGTGGGGGGTCGGAGCCCCAGCATTTT
TRBV20-1	TRBJ2-7	TRBD2	.	CSARGLAGGWEQYF	TGCAGTGCTAGGGGGCTAGCGGGAGGATGGGAGCAGTACTTC
TRBV5-1	TRBJ1-6	.	.	CASSLDRTNSPLHF	TGCGCCAGCAGCTTGGACAGAACCAATTCACCCCTCCACTTT
TRBV12-3/TRBV12-4	TRBJ2-2	.	.	CASSLGSSNTGELFF	TGTGCCAGCAGTTTAGGGTCCTCGAACACCGGGGAGCTGTTTTTT
TRBV6-6	TRBJ1-5	.	.	CASTKGMEQPQHF	TGTGCCAGCACCAAAGGGATGGAGCAGCCCCAGCATTTT